Given below is one TCR beta chain in context. The method was immunoSEQ multiplex PCR; TCRdb's version includes in-frame clones alone and lacks a portion of them. Of approximately 67,000 clones detected, about 90% appear once; the ten largest clones hold around 7%. The V end was cut by 6 bases, the J end by 6 bases, with 23 bases between. Germline assignment: CDR1 SGHNT and CDR2 YENEEA. The CDR3 runs 17 residues. The data were obtained in a study of blood T cell repertoires in COVID-19. Specimen: peripheral blood. This clonotype was obtained from a human donor in a cohort sampled during active COVID-19. The rearrangement uses TRBV11-3 and TRBJ2-2; possible D gene TRBD1, 6 bases. The DNA for the CDR3 is TGTGCCAGCAGTTCTAGCTGGGGGCCTAGTCCGTCCGGGGAGCTGTTTTTT. Its protein product is CASSSSWGPSPSGELFF.